Below are 26 T cell receptor beta chains sequenced from a single sample in a study of T cell repertoires in cytomegalovirus infection. No antigen has been assigned to these receptors. TCRdb re-derived calls from the reads in MiXCR, one entry per CDR3 protein. This sample yields some 500,000 distinct CDR3 sequences, of which 30% to 40% are seen a single time; roughly 17% belongs to the top ten. The sample consisted of cultured PBMCs, taken from culture after CMV antigen stimulation. These TCRs come from a human donor in good health (CMV status not recorded). Some clones in this sample may be carry-over from other donors' samples.

The chain recombines TRBV14 with TRBJ2-2; 8 bases are shared with TRBD1. The CDR3 is made up of 15 amino acids. In germline, CDR1 is SGHDN, CDR2 FVKESK. V lost 3 bases to trimming and J lost 7 bases; unmatched junction nucleotides: 7. This CDR3 is CASSQSGGELGELFF. Here the CDR3 DNA reads TGTGCCAGCAGCCAGTCAGGGGGCGAACTCGGGGAGCTGTTTTTT.

CDR3: CASRGPGGWGTEAFF. In DNA, the CDR3 is TGTGCCAGCAGGGGACCAGGGGGCTGGGGCACTGAAGCTTTCTTT. The rearrangement links TRBV6-2 or TRBV6-3 to TRBJ1-1; TRBD1 matches 8 bases. The length of the CDR3 is 15 residues. V gave up 6 bases and J gave up 4 bases; unmatched junction bases: 10. Germline CDR1 and CDR2: MNHEY and SVGEGT.

Notes on this clonotype: Its ends do not fully match the called genes, so a read error is possible. The V call is TRBV5-3, the J call TRBJ2-5; a possible D gene is TRBD2 (5 bases). TRBV5-3 is known as an ORF, though its function is uncertain. This CDR3 has 15 amino acids. The CDR3 region is CASSLLSGYQETQYF. DNA for the CDR3: TGTGCCAGCAGCTTGCTTTCGGGGTACCAAGAGACCCAGTACTTC.

This chain joins TRBV20-1 and TRBJ2-5; TRBD2 matches at 9 bases. Germline assignment: CDR1 DFQATT and CDR2 SNEGSKA (reference sequence). V trimming: 5 bases; J trimming: 0 bases; junction bases outside the gene matches: 7. The CDR3 is made up of 15 amino acids. CDR3 sequence (DNA): TGCAGTGCTTGGGGGATAGCGGGAGACCAAGAGACCCAGTACTTC. It encodes CSAWGIAGDQETQYF.

CDR3 sequence: CASSSRTSGRSETQYF. Written as DNA, the CDR3 is TGTGCCAGCAGCTCTAGGACTAGCGGGAGGAGTGAGACCCAGTACTTC. The chain links TRBV5-4 to TRBJ2-5; TRBD2 matches 14 bases. The CDR3 totals 16 residues. Germline lookup yields CDR1 SGHNT and CDR2 YYREEE (reference sequence). V lost 3 bases, J lost 5 bases, and 6 bases stayed unmatched.

A few counts support this clonotype. CDR3 bases: TGTGCCAGCAGTTTAGTTGGTAGCGGGAGGTTCTACAATGAGCAGTTCTTC. As protein: CASSLVGSGRFYNEQFF. V is TRBV12-3 or TRBV12-4 and J is TRBJ2-1; TRBD2 matches at 10 bases. Trimming took 1 base from V and 3 from J; bases not matched to a gene: 6. The length of the CDR3 is 17 residues.

This chain joins TRBV5-6 and TRBJ1-2, with 8 bases that match TRBD1. J was trimmed by 5 bases and V by 5 bases; bases with no gene match: 11. The CDR3 is 15 amino acids. Germline V lookup: CDR1 SGHDT, CDR2 YYEEEE. The CDR3 reads CASSYLDRVGYGYTF. As DNA, the CDR3 is TGTGCCAGCAGTTATCTGGACAGGGTTGGGTATGGCTACACCTTC.

In DNA form, the CDR3 reads TGTGCCAGCAGCCAGAGGGACAGTGATAATGAAAAACTGTTTTTT. Amino acid sequence: CASSQRDSDNEKLFF. The J gene is TRBJ1-4, the V gene TRBV14; 7 bases line up with TRBD1. This CDR3 is built from 15 residues. Germline assignment: CDR1 SGHDN and CDR2 FVKESK. V shed 3 bases, J shed 4 bases, and the junction held 5 bases outside the gene matches.

J is TRBJ2-1 and V is TRBV20-1, with 16 nucleotides matching TRBD2. Germline loops: CDR1 DFQATT, CDR2 SNEGSKA (reference sequence). This CDR3 contains 16 residues. The ends lost 1 base at V and 8 bases at J; junction bases unmatched: 5. CDR3 in DNA: TGCAGTGCTAGAGGGGGGACTAGCGGGAGGGCCCATGAGCAGTTCTTC. Its protein is CSARGGTSGRAHEQFF.

V is TRBV25-1 and J is TRBJ1-1; TRBD1 matches at 7 bases. Trimming at V came to 8 bases and at J to 6 bases, leaving 15 bases not matched to a gene. Germline V gene data show CDR1 as MGHDK and CDR2 as SYGVNS. The CDR3 has 15 amino acids. The CDR3 loop is CASRTQTGLEAEAFF. In nucleotides, the CDR3 is TGTGCCAGCCGGACCCAGACAGGGCTGGAGGCTGAAGCTTTCTTT.

The gene calls are TRBV27 and TRBJ1-2; perhaps TRBD1 as D (6 bases). The CDR3 has 14 residues. Trimming left V 4 bases short and J 2 bases short, with 11 bases between. CDR1 is MNHEY and CDR2 is SMNVEV in the germline V gene (reference sequence). The CDR3 loop reads CASSSGQFNYGYTF. The CDR3 DNA is TGTGCCAGCAGTTCCGGACAGTTCAACTATGGCTACACCTTC.

The table lists this clonotype with a few counts. The chain has TRBV20-1 and TRBJ1-6, with 10 bases fitting TRBD1. Germline V gene data show CDR1 as DFQATT and CDR2 as SNEGSKA (reference sequence). Losses at the gene ends were 5 bases for V and 9 bases for J; bases not matched to a gene: 16. This CDR3 has 17 residues. CDR3: CSADTGTGVGGGSPLHF. The DNA of the CDR3 is TGCAGTGCTGATACCGGGACAGGGGTGGGCGGTGGTTCACCCCTCCACTTT.

This clonotype turned up a few times. The J gene is TRBJ1-1, the V gene TRBV7-9; D gene ambiguous. CDR1 and CDR2 from the germline V gene are SEHNR and FQNEAQ (reference sequence). The germline V and J ends were trimmed by 1 base and 11 bases, with 20 bases remaining between them. This CDR3 contains 15 residues. The CDR3 region is CASSLVSGRDRSAFF. CDR3 DNA sequence: TGTGCCAGCAGCTTAGTATCAGGTCGAGACCGGAGCGCTTTCTTT. The whole variable domain, filled in from reference TRBV7-9 and TRBJ1-1, reads DTGVSQNPRHKITKRGQNVTFRCDPISEHNRLYWYRQTLGQGPEFLTYFQNEAQLEKSRLLSDRFSAERPKGSFSTLEIQRTEQGDSAMYLCASSLVSGRDRSAFFGQGTRLTVV.

Only a few counts were recorded for this clonotype. Here the CDR3 reads CASTPAGAGEQFF. The CDR3 DNA sequence: TGTGCCAGCACCCCAGCGGGGGCGGGAGAGCAGTTCTTC. V gene TRBV6-8 combines with J gene TRBJ2-1, with TRBD2 identical over 8 bases. Germline assignment: CDR1 MNHGY and CDR2 SAAAGT. The junction had 9 bases not matched to a gene; V was cut back by 7 bases and J by 10 bases. The CDR3 runs to 13 residues.

Many counts were recorded for this clonotype. This chain links TRBV7-2 with TRBJ2-5; no firm D call. The CDR3 is 13 amino acids. CDR1 SGHTA and CDR2 FQGNSA come from the germline V gene. The V end was cut by 2 bases, the J end by 5 bases, with 9 bases between. CDR3 residues: CASSLYGSETQYF. In nucleotides, the CDR3 is TGTGCCAGCAGCTTATACGGGTCCGAGACCCAGTACTTC.

The V call is TRBV4-3, the J call TRBJ2-5, with D perhaps given as TRBD1 or TRBD2 (5 bases each). The CDR3 has 13 residues. Looked up from germline, CDR1 is LGHNA and CDR2 is YSLEER. Trimming removed 4 bases from V and 5 bases from J, with 11 bases in between. CDR3: CASSRYGTETQYF. The CDR3 DNA reads as TGCGCCAGCAGCCGGTACGGGACGGAGACCCAGTACTTC.

The chain couples TRBV28 to TRBJ2-7; D remains ambiguous. CDR1 MDHEN and CDR2 SYDVKM come from the germline V gene. CDR3 length: 12 amino acids. Trimming cost V 3 bases and J 3 bases, with 6 bases left between them. The chain's CDR3 is CASSFLGYEQYF. The CDR3 DNA sequence: TGTGCCAGCAGTTTTTTGGGCTACGAGCAGTACTTC.

This clonotype has only a few counts. This chain links TRBV7-3 with TRBJ1-1, with D possibly being TRBD1 (6 bases). CDR1 is SGHTA and CDR2 is FQGTGA in the germline V gene. V was cut by 2 bases and J by 4 bases, with 17 bases left in between. This CDR3 has 16 residues. The CDR3 sequence: CASSLGQRGLGTEAFF. The CDR3 nucleotides read TGTGCCAGCAGCTTAGGACAGCGGGGTCTCGGCACTGAAGCTTTCTTT.

The chain joins TRBV19 to TRBJ1-5; D gene unclear. V was shortened by 9 bases and J by 3 bases, with 6 bases between the two germline ends. Per germline, CDR1 LNHDA and CDR2 SQIVND (reference sequence). CDR3 size: 11 residues. In DNA form, the CDR3 reads TGTGCCAGCGGACTCAATCAGCCCCAGCATTTT. It translates to CASGLNQPQHF.

V usage is TRBV6-1 and J usage is TRBJ2-7, with D maybe TRBD2 (5 bases). CDR3 length: 14 residues. Germline V gene data show CDR1 as MNHNS and CDR2 as SASEGT. Trimming removed 4 bases from V and 4 bases from J, with 14 bases in between. For the CDR3, the DNA is TGTGCCAGCAGTGCCTCGGGATTTAGATACGAGCAGTACGTC. Translating it yields CASSASGFRYEQYV.

The V gene is TRBV6-2 or TRBV6-3, the J gene TRBJ1-5; no clear D gene. The V gene lost 6 bases and the J gene lost 6 bases, with 12 bases spanning the gap. The CDR3 totals 13 residues. Germline values: CDR1 MNHEY, CDR2 SVGEGT. The CDR3 sequence: CASRDSRGQPQHF. The DNA for the CDR3 is TGTGCCAGCAGAGACTCCCGGGGTCAGCCCCAGCATTTT.

The chain recombines TRBV11-2 with TRBJ2-3, with 9 bases lining up with TRBD2. This CDR3 is built from 16 residues. Germline trimming cut 5 bases from V and 1 base from J; bases unmatched to any gene: 7. Germline V CDR1 and CDR2: SGHAT, FQNNGV. The DNA for the CDR3 is TGTGCCAGCAGCACAATTCCTAGCGGGGGCACAGATACGCAGTATTTT. Its protein is CASSTIPSGGTDTQYF.

The V call is TRBV2, the J call TRBJ2-1; perhaps TRBD2 as D (6 bases). The germline V and J ends were trimmed by 4 bases and 8 bases, with 18 bases remaining between them. The CDR3 contains 15 residues. The germline V gene encodes CDR1 SNHLY and CDR2 FYNNEI. The CDR3 nucleotides read TGTGCCAGCAGTGGATTAGCGGCGTTGCCCGATGAGCAGTTCTTC. It encodes CASSGLAALPDEQFF.

As to this clonotype: One junction end does not reproduce the germline sequence, and a read error may be involved. The rearrangement joins TRBV7-6 to TRBJ2-1, with 10 bases fitting TRBD2. Germline V CDR1 and CDR2: SGHVS, FNYEAQ. CDR3 length: 14 amino acids. CDR3 protein: CASSSVESSGRQFF. The CDR3 region has the DNA TGTGCTAGCAGCTCAGTAGAGTCTAGCGGGAGGCAGTTCTTC.

This clonotype was seen ten or more times. The chain carries TRBV7-2 and TRBJ2-6; the D is unclear. Per the germline V gene, CDR1 is SGHTA and CDR2 is FQGNSA. The ends were cut back, 3 bases at V and 0 bases at J, with 12 bases in the middle. The CDR3 sequence is 17 residues long. The CDR3 region is CASSLDPRPSGANVLTF. CDR3 DNA: TGTGCCAGCAGCTTGGACCCCCGTCCCTCTGGGGCCAACGTCCTGACTTTC.

This clonotype was seen a handful of times. The J gene is TRBJ2-1, the V gene TRBV6-1; tentatively, D is TRBD1 or TRBD2 (8 bases each). V dropped 6 bases and J dropped 4 bases, with 28 bases sitting between them. Germline assignment: CDR1 MNHNS and CDR2 SASEGT. The CDR3 covers 19 residues. The CDR3 DNA follows: TGTGCCAGCAGCACCCTTGGACAGGGTCTTGGCGGGGGGTACAATGAGCAGTTCTTC. It codes for CASSTLGQGLGGGYNEQFF.